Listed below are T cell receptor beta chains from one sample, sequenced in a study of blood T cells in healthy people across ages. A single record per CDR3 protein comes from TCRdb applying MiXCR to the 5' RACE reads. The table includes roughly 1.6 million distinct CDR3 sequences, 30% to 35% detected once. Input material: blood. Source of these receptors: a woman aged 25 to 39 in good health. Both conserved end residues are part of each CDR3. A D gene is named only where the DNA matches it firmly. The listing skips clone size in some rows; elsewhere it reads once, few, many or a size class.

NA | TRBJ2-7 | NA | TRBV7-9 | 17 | TGTGCCAGCAGCTTAGCAGATCTTCTTCTTCCTAAAGACGAGCAGTACTTC | CASSLADLLLPKDEQYF
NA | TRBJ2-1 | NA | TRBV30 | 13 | TGTGCCTGGAGTGCTGGAGGCCACAATGAGCAGTTCTTC | CAWSAGGHNEQFF
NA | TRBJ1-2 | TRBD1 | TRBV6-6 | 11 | TGTGCCAGCTGCGGACAGGATGGCTACACCTTC | CASCGQDGYTF
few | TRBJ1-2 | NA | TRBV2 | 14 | TGTGCCAGCAGTGTCACGGGGCGGGGGTATGGCTACACCTTC | CASSVTGRGYGYTF
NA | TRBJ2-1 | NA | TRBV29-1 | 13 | TGCAGCGTTGATTCTGCCAGCTGCAATGAGCAGTTCTTC | CSVDSASCNEQFF
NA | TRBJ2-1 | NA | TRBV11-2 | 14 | TGTGCCAGCAGCTTAGAAGTCCTGTACAATGAGCAGTTCTTC | CASSLEVLYNEQFF
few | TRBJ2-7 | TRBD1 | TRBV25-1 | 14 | TGTGCCAGCAGTGAATGGCAGGGGGCCTACGAGCAGTACTTC | CASSEWQGAYEQYF
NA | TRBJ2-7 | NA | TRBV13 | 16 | TGTGCCAGCAGCTTAAAGTGGGGGGTTCCCCTTGGCGAGCAGTACTTC | CASSLKWGVPLGEQYF
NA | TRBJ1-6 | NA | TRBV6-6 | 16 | TGTGCCAGCAGTGGGGGCGACGGAAGATATAATTCACCCCTCCACTTT | CASSGGDGRYNSPLHF
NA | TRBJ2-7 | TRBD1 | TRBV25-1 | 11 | TGTGCCAGCAGTGGGACAGGTGAGCAGTACTTC | CASSGTGEQYF
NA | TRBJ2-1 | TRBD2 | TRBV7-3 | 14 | TGTGCCAGCAGCTTAGGTCCGGGGAGGGGTGAGCAGTTCTTC | CASSLGPGRGEQFF
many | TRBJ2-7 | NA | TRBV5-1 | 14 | TGCGCCAGCAGCTTGGCAGGCAGCCTCTACGAGCAGTACTTC | CASSLAGSLYEQYF
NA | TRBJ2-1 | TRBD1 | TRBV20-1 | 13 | TGCAGTGCTAGACGGGACAGGGGAAATGAGCAGTTCTTC | CSARRDRGNEQFF
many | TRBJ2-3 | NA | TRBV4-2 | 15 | TGTGCCAGCAGCCAAGTCGGCAGGTCCACAGATACGCAGTATTTT | CASSQVGRSTDTQYF
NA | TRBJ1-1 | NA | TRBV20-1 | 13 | TGCAGTGCCCCACCCGGCAGTAACACTGAAGCTTTCTTT | CSAPPGSNTEAFF
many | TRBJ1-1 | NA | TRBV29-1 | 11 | TGCAGCGTTGACCGGAACACTGAAGCTTTCTTT | CSVDRNTEAFF
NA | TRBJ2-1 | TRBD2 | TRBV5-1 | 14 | TGCGCCAGCAGCGCGACTAGCCGGGTTAGGGAGCAGTTCTTC | CASSATSRVREQFF
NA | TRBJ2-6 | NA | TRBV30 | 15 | TGTGCCTGGAGTGAGCGTTACTCTGGGGCCAACGTCCTGACTTTC | CAWSERYSGANVLTF
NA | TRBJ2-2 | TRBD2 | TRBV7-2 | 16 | TGTGCCAGCAGCACAACTAGCGGGGGGATCACCGGGGAGCTGTTTTTT | CASSTTSGGITGELFF
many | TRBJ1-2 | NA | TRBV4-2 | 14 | TGTGCCAGCAGCCAAGTGACAGAGCCAGTGGGCTACACCTTC | CASSQVTEPVGYTF
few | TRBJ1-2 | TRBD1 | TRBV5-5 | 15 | TGTGCCAGCAGCGAAAGACAGGGGAAAGGCTATGGCTACACCTTC | CASSERQGKGYGYTF
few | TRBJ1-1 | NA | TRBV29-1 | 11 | TGCAGCATTATTCGGGACACTGAAGCTTTCTTT | CSIIRDTEAFF
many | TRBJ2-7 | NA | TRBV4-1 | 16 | TGCGCCAGCAGCCAGAACCCCACTTCGAGCTCCTACGAGCAGTACTTC | CASSQNPTSSSYEQYF
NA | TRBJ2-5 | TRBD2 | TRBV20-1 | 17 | TGCAGTGCCCCGGGGACTAGCGGGGCCCAACCTCAAGAGACCCAGTACTTC | CSAPGTSGAQPQETQYF
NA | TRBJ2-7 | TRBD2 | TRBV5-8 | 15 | TGTGCCAGCAGTTCCCCCCGGAGTAGCGGGAGTGAGCAGTACTTC | CASSSPRSSGSEQYF
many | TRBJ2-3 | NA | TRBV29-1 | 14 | TGCAGCCTAGCTCCGGAGCTGGGCGGAGATACGCAGTATTTT | CSLAPELGGDTQYF
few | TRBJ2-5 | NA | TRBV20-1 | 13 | TGCAGTGCTATGGGGACGCGAATGGAAGAGCAGTACTTC | CSAMGTRMEEQYF
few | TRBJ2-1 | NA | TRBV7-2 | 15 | TGTGCCAGCAGCTTGGATGGAGGGACAGCAGGTGAGCAGTTCTTC | CASSLDGGTAGEQFF
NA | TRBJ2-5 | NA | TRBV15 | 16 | TGTGCCACCAGCAGAGCCCATCGCGGACCCCAAGAGACCCAGTACTTC | CATSRAHRGPQETQYF
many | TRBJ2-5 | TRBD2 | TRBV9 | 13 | TGTGCCAGCAGCGTCCTAGAGGGAGGGGAGCAGTACTTC | CASSVLEGGEQYF
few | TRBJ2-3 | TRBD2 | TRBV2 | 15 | TGTGCCAGCAGTTACATAGCGGGAGGGCCGGATACGCAGTATTTT | CASSYIAGGPDTQYF
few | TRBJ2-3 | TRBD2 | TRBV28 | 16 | TGTGCCAGCAGTTTACTAGCGGGAGCTAGCACAGATACGCAGTATTTT | CASSLLAGASTDTQYF
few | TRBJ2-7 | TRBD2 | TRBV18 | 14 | TGTGCCAGCTCGGGGGGGGTTAACCGCCACGAGCAGTACTTC | CASSGGVNRHEQYF
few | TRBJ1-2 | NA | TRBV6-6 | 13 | TGTGCCAGCAGTTACTCAAGATCAAGGGGCTACACCTTC | CASSYSRSRGYTF
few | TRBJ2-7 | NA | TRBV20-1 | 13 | TGCAGTGCTGTGGCAGGGGACTCCTACGAGCAGTACTTC | CSAVAGDSYEQYF
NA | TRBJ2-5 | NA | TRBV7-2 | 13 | TGTGCCAGCAGCTTAGAGTCGGGGGCGGCCCAGTACTTC | CASSLESGAAQYF
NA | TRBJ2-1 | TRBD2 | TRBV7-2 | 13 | TGTGCCAGCAGCTTATCCTATAGCGGGGTCCGGTTCTTC | CASSLSYSGVRFF
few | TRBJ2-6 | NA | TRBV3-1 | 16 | TGTGCCAGCACCCATCTCCGAATCTCTGGGGCCAACGTCCTGACTTTC | CASTHLRISGANVLTF
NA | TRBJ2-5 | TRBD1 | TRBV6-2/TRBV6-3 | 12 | TGTGCCAGCAGTTACGACAGGGGAGCCCAGTACTTC | CASSYDRGAQYF
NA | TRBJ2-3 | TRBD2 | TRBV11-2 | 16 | TGTGCCAGCAGCTCAGGTAGCGGGTCCCGCACAGATACGCAGTATTTT | CASSSGSGSRTDTQYF
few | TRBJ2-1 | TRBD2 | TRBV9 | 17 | TGTGCCAGCAGCCCCGACCCACTAGCGGGAGTCCTCGGTGAGCAGTTCTTC | CASSPDPLAGVLGEQFF
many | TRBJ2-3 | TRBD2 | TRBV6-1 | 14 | TGTGCCAGCAGTGAAGCCCCGGGACTAGCTGCGCAGTATTTT | CASSEAPGLAAQYF
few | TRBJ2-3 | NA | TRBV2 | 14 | TGTGCCAGCAGTCGTGAGGGTTGGGGGGATACGCAGTATTTT | CASSREGWGDTQYF
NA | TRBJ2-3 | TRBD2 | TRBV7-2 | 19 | TGTGCCAGCAGCCGCTATCTCCCGGGACTAAGAGAAAACGCAGATACGCAGTATTTT | CASSRYLPGLRENADTQYF
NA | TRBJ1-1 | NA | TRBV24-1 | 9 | TGTGCCACCAGAATAGAAGCTTTCTTT | CATRIEAFF
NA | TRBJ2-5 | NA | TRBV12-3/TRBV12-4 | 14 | TGTGCCAGCAGTTTCCCCGGGACCCAAGAGACCCAGTACTTC | CASSFPGTQETQYF
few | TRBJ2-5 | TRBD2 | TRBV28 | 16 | TGTGCCAGCAGTTCCTCGACTAGCGGGAGGAATTACGAACAGTACTTC | CASSSSTSGRNYEQYF
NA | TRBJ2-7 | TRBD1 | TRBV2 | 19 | TGTGCCGGCAATGAAGCCCGCCTACAGAGCCTCCGGGACAGGGCGAAGCAGTACTTC | CAGNEARLQSLRDRAKQYF